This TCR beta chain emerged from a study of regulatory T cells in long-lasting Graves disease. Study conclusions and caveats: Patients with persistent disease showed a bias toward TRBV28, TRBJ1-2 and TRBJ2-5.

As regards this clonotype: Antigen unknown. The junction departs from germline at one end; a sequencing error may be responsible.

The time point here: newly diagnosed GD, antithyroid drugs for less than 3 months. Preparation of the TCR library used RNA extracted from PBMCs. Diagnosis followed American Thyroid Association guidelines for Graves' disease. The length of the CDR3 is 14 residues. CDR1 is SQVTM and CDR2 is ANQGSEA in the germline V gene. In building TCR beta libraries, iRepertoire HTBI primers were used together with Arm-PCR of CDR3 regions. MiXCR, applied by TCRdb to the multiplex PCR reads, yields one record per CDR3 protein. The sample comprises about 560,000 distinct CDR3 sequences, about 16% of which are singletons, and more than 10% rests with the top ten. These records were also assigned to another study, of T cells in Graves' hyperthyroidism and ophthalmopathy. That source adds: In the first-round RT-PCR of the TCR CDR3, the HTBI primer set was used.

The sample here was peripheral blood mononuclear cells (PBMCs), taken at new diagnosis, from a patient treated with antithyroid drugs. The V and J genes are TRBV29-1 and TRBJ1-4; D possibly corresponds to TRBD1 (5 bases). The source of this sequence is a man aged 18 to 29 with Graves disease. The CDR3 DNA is TGCAGCGTTTTACCAGGGTTGGGTAATGAAAAACTGCTTTTT. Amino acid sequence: CSVLPGLGNEKLLF. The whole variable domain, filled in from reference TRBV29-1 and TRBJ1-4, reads SAVISQKPSRDICQRGTSLTIQCQVDSQVTMMFWYRQQPGQSLTLIATANQGSEATYESGFVIDKFPISRPNLTFSTLTVSNMSPEDSSIYLCSVLPGLGNEKLLFGSGTQLSVL.